These 10 T cell receptor beta chains originate from one sample sequenced in a study of CXCR3-negative and CXCR3-positive naive CD8 T cells. Points from the study as a whole: TRB CDR3s of CXCR3-positive naive cells were more hydrophobic than those of CXCR3-negative naive cells.

The libraries of TRB cDNA were constructed through 5' RACE using UMI labels. From the 5' RACE reads, TCRdb lists one entry per CDR3 protein and no DNA. Its listing shows 150,000 to 170,000 distinct CDR3 sequences. These receptors lack a known antigen. The specimen was naive CXCR3+ CD8+ T cells from blood. Subset indicated: CD45RO-CCR7+CD27+CD95- naive CD8+ T cells expressing CXCR3 (TNR3+). These receptors all stem from a human donor in good health. Some clones in this sample may be carry-over from other donors' samples.

The J gene is TRBJ2-3, the V gene TRBV25-1; with no DNA, the TCRdb D assignment of TRBD1 cannot be verified. The CDR3 has 15 residues. Germline CDR1 and CDR2: MGHDK and SYGVNS. This CDR3 is CASSEIGRSTDTQYF.

This sequence joins TRBV28 and TRBJ2-7. Germline V gene sequence: CDR1 MDHEN, CDR2 SYDVKM. The CDR3 has 12 residues. CDR3 sequence: CASSSRGHEQYF.

The chain uses TRBV12-3 or TRBV12-4 and TRBJ2-7; the TCRdb call, TRBD1, lacks DNA for checking. The CDR3 has 16 residues. The CDR3 region is CASSLSARGSGYEQYF.

The rearrangement links TRBV7-3 to TRBJ2-1; TCRdb picks TRBD1, but there is no DNA to check that call. The CDR3 consists of 15 residues. Germline V gene lookup returns CDR1 SGHTA and CDR2 FQGTGA. The CDR3 here is CASSPVGGWDNEQFF. Drawing the rest from reference TRBV7-3 and TRBJ2-1, the complete variable domain is GAGVSQTPSNKVTEKGKYVELRCDPISGHTALYWYRQSLGQGPEFLIYFQGTGAADDSGLPNDRFFAVRPEGSVSTLKIQRTERGDSAVYLCASSPVGGWDNEQFFGPGTRLTVL.

The V call is TRBV9, the J call TRBJ2-2; TCRdb reports TRBD1, a call that lacks DNA to check it against. CDR1 is SGDLS, CDR2 YYNGEE, per germline. The CDR3 has 17 amino acids. CDR3 in amino acids: CASSPRGQGAETGELFF.

V and J are TRBV15 and TRBJ2-7. Per germline, CDR1 LNHNV and CDR2 YYDKDF (reference sequence). CDR3 length: 16 residues. CDR3: CATSRDVMGRWSEQYF.

V gene TRBV2 combines with J gene TRBJ2-3; TCRdb indicates TRBD2, and absent DNA this call remains unverified. The CDR3 has 13 residues. Germline assignment: CDR1 SNHLY and CDR2 FYNNEI. The CDR3 region is CASLAGGALTQYF. The variable domain in full, completed from reference TRBV2 and TRBJ2-3, reads EPEVTQTPSHQVTQMGQEVILRCVPISNHLYFYWYRQILGQKVEFLVSFYNNEISEKSEIFDDQFSVERPDGSNFTLKIRSTKLEDSAMYFCASLAGGALTQYFGPGTRLTVL.

V gene TRBV3-1 combines with J gene TRBJ1-4. This CDR3 has 14 amino acids. In germline, CDR1 is LGHDT, CDR2 YNNKEL (reference sequence). The CDR3 spells CASSHQNSREKLFF.

This rearrangement joins TRBV28 to TRBJ2-7; TCRdb lists TRBD2, though no DNA is available to test this call. Germline V gene data show CDR1 as MDHEN and CDR2 as SYDVKM. The CDR3 sequence is 16 residues long. The CDR3 spells CASSSPPREYTYEQYF.

The chain employs TRBV12-3 or TRBV12-4 and TRBJ1-5; as DNA is missing, the TRBD1 call by TCRdb cannot be tested. CDR3 length equals 17 residues. This CDR3 is CASSLDEGVPRGQPQHF.